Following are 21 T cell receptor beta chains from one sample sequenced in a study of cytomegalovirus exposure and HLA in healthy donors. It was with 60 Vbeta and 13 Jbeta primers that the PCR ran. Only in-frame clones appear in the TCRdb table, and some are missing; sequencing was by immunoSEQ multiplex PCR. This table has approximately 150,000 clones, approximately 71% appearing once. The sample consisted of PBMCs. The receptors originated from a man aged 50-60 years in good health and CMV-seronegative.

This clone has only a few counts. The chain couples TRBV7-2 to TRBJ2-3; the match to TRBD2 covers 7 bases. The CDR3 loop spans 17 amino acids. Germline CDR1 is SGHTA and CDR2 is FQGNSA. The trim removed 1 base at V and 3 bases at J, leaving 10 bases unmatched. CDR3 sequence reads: CASSLVGTSARTDTQYF. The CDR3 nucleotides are TGTGCCAGCAGCTTAGTCGGAACTAGCGCGAGGACAGATACGCAGTATTTT.

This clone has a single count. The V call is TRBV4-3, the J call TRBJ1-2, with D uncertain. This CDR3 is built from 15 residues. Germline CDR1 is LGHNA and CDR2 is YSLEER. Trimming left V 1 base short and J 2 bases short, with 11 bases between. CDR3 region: CASSQGRNSNYGYTF. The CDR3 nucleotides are TGCGCCAGCAGCCAAGGGAGGAACAGCAACTATGGCTACACCTTC.

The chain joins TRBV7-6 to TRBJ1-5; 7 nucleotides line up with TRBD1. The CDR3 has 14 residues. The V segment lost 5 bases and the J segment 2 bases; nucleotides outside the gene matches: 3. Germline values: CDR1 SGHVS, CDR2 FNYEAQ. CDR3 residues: CASSQGQGNQPQHF. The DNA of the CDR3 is TGTGCCAGCAGCCAAGGACAGGGCAATCAGCCCCAGCATTTT.

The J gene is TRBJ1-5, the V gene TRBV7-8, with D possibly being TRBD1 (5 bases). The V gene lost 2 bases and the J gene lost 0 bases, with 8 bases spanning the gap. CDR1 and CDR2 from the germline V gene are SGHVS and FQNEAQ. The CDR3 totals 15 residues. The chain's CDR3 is CASSLFDSSNQPQHF. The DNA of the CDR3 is TGTGCCAGCAGCTTATTTGACAGTAGCAATCAGCCCCAGCATTTT.

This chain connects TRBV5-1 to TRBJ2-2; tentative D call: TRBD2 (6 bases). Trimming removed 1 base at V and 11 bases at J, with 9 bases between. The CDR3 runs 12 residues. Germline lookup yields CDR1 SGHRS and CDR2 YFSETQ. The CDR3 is CASSLPGGELFF. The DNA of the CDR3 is TGCGCCAGCAGCTTGCCCGGGGGTGAGCTGTTTTTT.

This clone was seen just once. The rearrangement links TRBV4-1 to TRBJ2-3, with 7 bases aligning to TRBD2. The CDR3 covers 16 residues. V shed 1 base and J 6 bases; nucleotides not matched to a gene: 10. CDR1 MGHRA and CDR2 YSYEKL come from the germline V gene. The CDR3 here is CASSQGPTGGKDTQYF. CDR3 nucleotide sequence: TGCGCCAGCAGCCAAGGGCCCACGGGGGGAAAGGATACGCAGTATTTT.

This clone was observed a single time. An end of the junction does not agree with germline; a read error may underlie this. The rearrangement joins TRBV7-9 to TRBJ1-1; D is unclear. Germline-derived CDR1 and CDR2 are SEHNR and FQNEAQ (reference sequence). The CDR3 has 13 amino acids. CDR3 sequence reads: CSSSLGLNTEAFF. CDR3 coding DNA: TGTTCCAGCAGCTTAGGACTTAACACTGAAGCTTTCTTT.

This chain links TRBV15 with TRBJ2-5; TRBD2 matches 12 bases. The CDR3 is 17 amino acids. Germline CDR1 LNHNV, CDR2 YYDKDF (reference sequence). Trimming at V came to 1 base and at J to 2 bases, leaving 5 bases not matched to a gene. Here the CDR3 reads CATSRVGLAGGQETQYF. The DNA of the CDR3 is TGTGCCACCAGCAGAGTGGGGCTAGCGGGGGGGCAAGAGACCCAGTACTTC.

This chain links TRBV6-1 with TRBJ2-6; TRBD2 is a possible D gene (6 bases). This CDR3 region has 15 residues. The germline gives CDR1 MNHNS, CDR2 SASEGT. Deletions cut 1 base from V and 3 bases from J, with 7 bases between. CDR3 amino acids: CASSEGRVGANVLTF. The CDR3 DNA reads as TGTGCCAGCAGTGAAGGGAGGGTTGGGGCCAACGTCCTGACTTTC.

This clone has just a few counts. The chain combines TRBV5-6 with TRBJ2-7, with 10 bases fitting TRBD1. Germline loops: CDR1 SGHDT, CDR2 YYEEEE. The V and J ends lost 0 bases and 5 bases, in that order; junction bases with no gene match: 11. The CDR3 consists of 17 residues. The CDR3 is CASSLDPGTGALDEQYF. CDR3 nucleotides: TGTGCCAGCAGCTTGGACCCCGGGACAGGGGCATTGGACGAGCAGTACTTC.

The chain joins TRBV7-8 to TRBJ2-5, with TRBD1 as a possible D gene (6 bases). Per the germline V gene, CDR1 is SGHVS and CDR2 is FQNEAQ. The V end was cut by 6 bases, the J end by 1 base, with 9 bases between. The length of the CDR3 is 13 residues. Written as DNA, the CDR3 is TGTGCCAGCAGACGGACAGCCCAAGAGACCCAGTACTTC. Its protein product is CASRRTAQETQYF. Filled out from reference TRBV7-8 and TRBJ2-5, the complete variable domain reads GAGVSQSPRYKVAKRGQDVALRCDPISGHVSLFWYQQALGQGPEFLTYFQNEAQLDKSGLPSDRFFAERPEGSVSTLKIQRTQQEDSAVYLCASRRTAQETQYFGPGTRLLVL.

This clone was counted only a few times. The CDR3, as DNA: TGTGCCAGCAGCGTCCGGGACAGTAATTCACCCCTCCACTTT. It encodes CASSVRDSNSPLHF. The chain recombines TRBV5-4 with TRBJ1-6, with 7 bases identical to TRBD1. Looked up from germline, CDR1 is SGHNT and CDR2 is YYREEE (reference sequence). V was pared by 4 bases and J by 6 bases, with 4 bases of the junction left unmatched. CDR3 length: 14 residues. Combining the CDR3 with reference TRBV5-4 and TRBJ1-6 gives the whole variable domain ETGVTQSPTHLIKTRGQQVTLRCSSQSGHNTVSWYQQALGQGPQFIFQYYREEENGRGNFPPRFSGLQFPNYSSELNVNALELDDSALYLCASSVRDSNSPLHFGNGTRLTVT.

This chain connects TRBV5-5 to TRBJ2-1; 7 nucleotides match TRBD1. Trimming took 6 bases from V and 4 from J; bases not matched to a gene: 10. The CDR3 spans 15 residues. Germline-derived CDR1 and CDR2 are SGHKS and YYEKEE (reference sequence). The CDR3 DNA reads TGTGCCAGCATCCTCACAGGGGAAGTTTACAATGAGCAGTTCTTC. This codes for CASILTGEVYNEQFF.

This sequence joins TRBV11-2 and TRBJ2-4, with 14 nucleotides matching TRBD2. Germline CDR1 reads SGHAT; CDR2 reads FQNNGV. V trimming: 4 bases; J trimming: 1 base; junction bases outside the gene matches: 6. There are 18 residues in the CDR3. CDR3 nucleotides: TGTGCCAGCAGCTCCCTGGGACTAGCGGGGGCCGCCAAAAACATTCAGTACTTC. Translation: CASSSLGLAGAAKNIQYF.

This CDR3 reads CASSRGDSGSGNTIYF. DNA for the CDR3: TGTGCCAGTAGTAGAGGAGACAGTGGCTCTGGAAACACCATATATTTT. The chain joins TRBV19 to TRBJ1-3; D is perhaps TRBD1 (5 bases). The germline V and J ends were trimmed by 4 bases and 0 bases, with 13 bases remaining between them. Germline V gives CDR1 LNHDA, CDR2 SQIVND (reference sequence). This CDR3 has 16 amino acids.

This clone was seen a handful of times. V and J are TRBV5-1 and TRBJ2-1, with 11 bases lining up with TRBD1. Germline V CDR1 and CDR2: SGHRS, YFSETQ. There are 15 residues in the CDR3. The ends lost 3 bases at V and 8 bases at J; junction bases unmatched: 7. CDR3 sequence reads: CASSSRTGGEDEQFF. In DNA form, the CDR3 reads TGCGCCAGCAGCTCAAGGACAGGGGGCGAAGATGAGCAGTTCTTC.

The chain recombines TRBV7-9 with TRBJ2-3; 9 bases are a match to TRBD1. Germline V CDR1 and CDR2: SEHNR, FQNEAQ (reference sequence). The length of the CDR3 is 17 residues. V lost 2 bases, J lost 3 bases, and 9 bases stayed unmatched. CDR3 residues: CASSLTRGQGGTDTQYF. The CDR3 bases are TGTGCCAGCAGCTTAACCCGGGGACAGGGAGGAACAGATACGCAGTATTTT. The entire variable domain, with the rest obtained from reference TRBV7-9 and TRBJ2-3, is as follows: DTGVSQNPRHKITKRGQNVTFRCDPISEHNRLYWYRQTLGQGPEFLTYFQNEAQLEKSRLLSDRFSAERPKGSFSTLEIQRTEQGDSAMYLCASSLTRGQGGTDTQYFGPGTRLTVL.

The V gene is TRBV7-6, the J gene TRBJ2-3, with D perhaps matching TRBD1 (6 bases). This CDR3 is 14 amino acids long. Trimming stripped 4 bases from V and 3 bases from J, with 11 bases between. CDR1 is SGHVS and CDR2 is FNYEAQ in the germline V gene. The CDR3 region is CASSSKTGTDTQYF. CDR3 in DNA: TGTGCCAGCAGCTCGAAAACAGGGACAGATACGCAGTATTTT.

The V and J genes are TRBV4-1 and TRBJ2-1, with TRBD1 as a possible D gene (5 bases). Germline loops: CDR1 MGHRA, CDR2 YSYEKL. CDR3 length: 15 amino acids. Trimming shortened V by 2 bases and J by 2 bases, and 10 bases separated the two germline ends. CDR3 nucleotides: TGCGCCAGCAGCCAAAGCCAGGGTCCCTACAATGAGCAGTTCTTC. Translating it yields CASSQSQGPYNEQFF.

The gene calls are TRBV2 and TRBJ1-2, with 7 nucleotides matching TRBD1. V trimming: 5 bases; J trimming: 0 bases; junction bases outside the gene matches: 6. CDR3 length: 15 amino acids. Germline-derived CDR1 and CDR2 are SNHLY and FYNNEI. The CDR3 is CASSIPQGANYGYTF. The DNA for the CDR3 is TGTGCCAGCAGTATTCCCCAGGGGGCTAACTATGGCTACACCTTC. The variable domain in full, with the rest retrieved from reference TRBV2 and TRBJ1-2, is EPEVTQTPSHQVTQMGQEVILRCVPISNHLYFYWYRQILGQKVEFLVSFYNNEISEKSEIFDDQFSVERPDGSNFTLKIRSTKLEDSAMYFCASSIPQGANYGYTFGSGTRLTVV.

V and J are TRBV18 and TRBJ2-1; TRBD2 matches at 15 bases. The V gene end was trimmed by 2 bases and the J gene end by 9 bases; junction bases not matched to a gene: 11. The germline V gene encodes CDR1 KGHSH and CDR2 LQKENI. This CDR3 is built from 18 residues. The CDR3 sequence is CASSPTSGLAGGPGEQFF. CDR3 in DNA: TGTGCCAGCTCACCAACTAGTGGACTAGCGGGGGGGCCTGGTGAGCAGTTCTTC.